This T cell receptor (beta chain) was retrieved from a study of shared clonotypes between healthy human individuals. Study-level background: Plates per donor: three CD4 naive, three CD4 memory, two CD8 naive, one CD8 memory. The study, taken as a whole, reports: Shared clonotypes across all four donors exceeded non-shared ones in generation probability.

Caucasian adults residing in Nashville, Tennessee made up all the donors. The J segment lost 5 bases and the V segment lost 4 bases, leaving 10 bases of the junction unmatched. CDR1 is SNHLY and CDR2 is FYNNEI in the germline V gene. This CDR3 is built from 17 residues. Concerning this clone: No antigen is known for it.

As processed by the authors: Filtering differed because ImmunoSEQ produced junction-only sequences that carried no quality scores. Clones were sequenced by immunoSEQ multiplex PCR, and TCRdb holds only the in-frame ones, with some missing. Clone size and V and J calls were adopted from that table, with D and trimming inferred from the DNA. This table has over a million clones, under 80% appearing once. The source is a man aged 18-30 years in good health. Sequences were obtained from memory CD4+ T cells sorted from blood. The subset is: CD45RA-negative fraction. V is TRBV2 and J is TRBJ1-6; 8 bases map to TRBD1. The CDR3 DNA follows: TGTGCCAGCAGTGTCAGGGGGCGAGCAATGAATAATTCACCCCTCCACTTT. Protein sequence: CASSVRGRAMNNSPLHF.